Detailed here is one T cell receptor beta chain. These data originate in a study of blood T cell repertoires in COVID-19. At the level of the study: From the United States, Italy and Spain came samples of acute and convalescent COVID-19. From T cells, B-cell-depleted T cells, or PBMCs came the material, which was cDNA or gDNA.

This CDR3 region has 16 residues. Deletions cut 0 bases from V and 2 bases from J, with 12 bases between. Germline lookup yields CDR1 MNHNS and CDR2 SASEGT. Authors' processing steps: From reference gene primer amplification, estimates of nucleated cell counts were derived. TCRdb's table, derived via immunoSEQ multiplex PCR, lists solely in-frame clones and lacks some. V and J calls and clone size follow that table, whereas D and trimming were derived from the DNA. Of some 130,000 clones listed, roughly 86% are singletons. This TCR was sampled from a woman in her seventies with COVID-19, enrolled during active disease. V gene TRBV6-1 combines with J gene TRBJ2-3; a weak D match, TRBD2 (5 bases). Input material: peripheral blood. The CDR3, as DNA: TGTGCCAGCAGTGAAGCCCTGGACTTCTTCACAGATACGCAGTATTTT. Translating gives CASSEALDFFTDTQYF.